Following are 3 T cell receptor beta chains from one sample sequenced in a study of OX40 agonist ivuxolimab in advanced cancers. The assay was immunoSEQ multiplex PCR, and TCRdb's table has in-frame clones only and misses some. This repertoire shows over 30,000 clones, 82% found once; its top ten account for more than 20%. The sample here was CD4+ or CD8+ T cells sorted from blood, taken in a trial of the OX40 agonist ivuxolimab. These receptors were obtained from an adult with an advanced solid tumor such as melanoma, head and neck, liver or kidney cancer.

This clone has a handful of counts. The V call is TRBV27, the J call TRBJ1-5; weak D call: TRBD1 (5 bases). Germline CDR1 MNHEY, CDR2 SMNVEV (reference sequence). V was clipped by 5 bases and J by 1 base, with 15 bases between them. CDR3 length equals 16 residues. The CDR3 region has the DNA TGTGCCAGCAGTGCCCTTAGCGGGGGAAGCAATCAGCCCCAGCATTTT. Amino acid sequence: CASSALSGGSNQPQHF.

This clone is medium-sized by share. The J gene is TRBJ2-2, the V gene TRBV4-3; D uncertain. The V and J ends lost 0 bases and 0 bases respectively, with 8 bases between them. The CDR3 covers 16 residues. CDR1 is LGHNA and CDR2 is YSLEER in the germline V gene. CDR3 sequence (DNA): TGCGCCAGCAGCCAAGAAGTGGTCGCGAACACCGGGGAGCTGTTTTTT. Protein: CASSQEVVANTGELFF.

The chain couples TRBV28 to TRBJ1-5; 7 bases map to TRBD1. V trimming: 4 bases; J trimming: 8 bases; junction bases outside the gene matches: 17. CDR1 is MDHEN, CDR2 SYDVKM, per germline. The CDR3 sequence is 17 residues long. CDR3 sequence reads: CASSSGPGQRYGEPQHF. The CDR3, as DNA: TGTGCCAGCAGTTCCGGCCCGGGACAGCGGTACGGAGAGCCCCAGCATTTT.